Presented here are 16 T cell receptor beta chains from one specimen sequenced in a study of Graves' ophthalmopathy and Graves' hyperthyroidism (dated by TCRdb to between 2017 and 2018). Sequenced on an Illumina HiSeq 2000. TCR beta CDR3 regions were amplified from RNA transcripts for repertoire sequencing. The first round of RT-PCR was done with HTBI primers and the Qiagen OneStep RT-PCR kit, and was followed by a second round of multiplex PCR, then size selection and purification. TCRdb trimmed public reads at Q25 via fastp, called clones via MiXCR and kept in-frame beta chains. Duplicate CDR3 protein sequences are folded into a single record with the most common DNA and genes. The sample yields about 500,000 distinct CDR3 sequences; about 15% were counted once. The top ten constitute 8% to 10% of the sample. The source material was blood. Receptors originate from a woman in her twenties or thirties with Graves' ophthalmopathy. Donor details come from another sample of the same person, matched by shared clones.

This clonotype was counted many times. The chain uses TRBV7-2 and TRBJ2-7; maybe TRBD2 (7 bases). The V gene lost 5 bases and the J gene lost 1 base, with 15 bases spanning the gap. The CDR3 loop spans 15 amino acids. Per the germline V gene, CDR1 is SGHTA and CDR2 is FQGNSA. The CDR3 DNA reads TGTGCCAGCAGCCTTCTGGGGGGGCCTTCCTACGAGCAGTACTTC. Its translation is CASSLLGGPSYEQYF.

The table lists this clonotype with many counts. The V call is TRBV15, the J call TRBJ2-2; 8 bases match TRBD2. Per the germline V gene, CDR1 is LNHNV and CDR2 is YYDKDF (reference sequence). V was clipped by 0 bases and J by 7 bases; unmatched bases: 4. The CDR3 extends over 15 amino acids. CDR3 protein: CATSREAGGRGELFF. The CDR3, as DNA: TGTGCCACCAGCAGAGAGGCGGGGGGCCGCGGGGAGCTGTTTTTT.

The table lists this clonotype with many counts. The V gene is TRBV30, the J gene TRBJ1-1; D is uncertain. Trimming took 4 bases from V and 0 from J, leaving 12 bases between them. This CDR3 is built from 14 residues. CDR1 and CDR2 (germline): GTSNPN, SVGIG (reference sequence). CDR3 sequence (DNA): TGTGCCTGGAATGGTCTCGTAATGAACACTGAAGCTTTCTTT. Protein product: CAWNGLVMNTEAFF.

This clonotype appeared many times. A much larger clone differs from this one at a single base, so this may be a read error. The chain recombines TRBV6-1 with TRBJ2-7; 13 bases align to TRBD2. The V gene end was trimmed by 9 bases and the J gene end by 2 bases; junction bases not matched to a gene: 4. Germline-derived CDR1 and CDR2 are MNHNS and SASEGT. The length of the CDR3 is 14 residues. Written as DNA, the CDR3 is TGTGCCAGTCGGACTAGCGGGGGTGCCTACGAGCAGTACTTC. Protein product: CASRTSGGAYEQYF.

This clonotype was found many times. The J gene is TRBJ1-5, the V gene TRBV20-1, with D maybe TRBD1 (5 bases). This CDR3 has 18 amino acids. CDR1 is DFQATT, CDR2 SNEGSKA, per germline (reference sequence). Trimming removed 1 base from V and 4 bases from J, with 23 bases in between. The CDR3, as DNA: TGCAGTGCTAGAGCTGGGGGGGTTGGCCAACAGCTGAATCAGCCCCAGCATTTT. Encoded protein: CSARAGGVGQQLNQPQHF.

This clonotype appeared a few times. J is TRBJ2-1 and V is TRBV3-1, with 7 bases fitting TRBD1. CDR3 size: 17 residues. Germline assignment: CDR1 LGHDT and CDR2 YNNKEL (reference sequence). V was clipped by 1 base and J by 0 bases; unmatched bases: 6. CDR3: CASSQALGGRSYNEQFF. As DNA, the CDR3 is TGTGCCAGCAGCCAAGCCCTAGGGGGCCGCTCCTACAATGAGCAGTTCTTC.

At least ten counts were recorded for this clonotype. The V and J genes are TRBV11-3 and TRBJ1-1, with TRBD1 as a possible D gene (6 bases). CDR1 is SGHNT and CDR2 is YENEEA in the germline V gene. This CDR3 spans 15 amino acids. The ends were cut back, 0 bases at V and 3 bases at J, with 11 bases in the middle. This CDR3 reads CASSLEGARYTEAFF. Here the CDR3 DNA reads TGTGCCAGCAGCTTAGAGGGGGCCCGCTACACTGAAGCTTTCTTT.

This clonotype came up many times. This sequence joins TRBV20-1 and TRBJ1-2; D not resolved. V was pared by 5 bases and J by 5 bases, with 15 bases between. CDR1 and CDR2 from the germline V gene are DFQATT and SNEGSKA (reference sequence). This CDR3 spans 13 amino acids. The CDR3: CSAQKVGGYGYTF. The CDR3 nucleotides read TGCAGTGCTCAAAAAGTCGGAGGGTATGGCTACACCTTC.

The chain links TRBV11-2 to TRBJ2-2; TRBD1 is a possible D gene (6 bases). The germline V gene encodes CDR1 SGHAT and CDR2 FQNNGV. V was clipped by 1 base and J by 1 base, with 13 bases between them. This CDR3 is 17 amino acids long. This chain's CDR3 is CASSLGPKQGNTGELFF. Written as DNA, the CDR3 is TGTGCCAGCAGCTTAGGACCGAAACAGGGGAACACCGGGGAGCTGTTTTTT.

This clonotype was seen repeatedly, ten times or more. J is TRBJ1-5 and V is TRBV28, with D perhaps matching TRBD1 (5 bases). The CDR3 has 14 residues. Trimming took 2 bases from V and 13 from J, leaving 18 bases between them. Per germline, CDR1 MDHEN and CDR2 SYDVKM. DNA of the CDR3: TGTGCCAGCAGTTTAGGGGCGGGTTCGACCCCGCAGCATTTT. This codes for CASSLGAGSTPQHF. The full variable domain, with the rest looked up from reference TRBV28 and TRBJ1-5, is DVKVTQSSRYLVKRTGEKVFLECVQDMDHENMFWYRQDPGLGLRLIYFSYDVKMKEKGDIPEGYSVSREKKERFSLILESASTNQTSMYLCASSLGAGSTPQHFGDGTRLSIL.

The table lists this clonotype with many counts. This chain uses TRBV6-5 with TRBJ2-3, with 8 bases aligning to TRBD1. Losses at the gene ends were 1 base for V and 4 bases for J; bases not matched to a gene: 1. This CDR3 contains 14 residues. Germline V gene lookup returns CDR1 MNHEY and CDR2 SVGAGI. The CDR3, as DNA: TGTGCCAGCAGTTACTACAGGGGGTCAGATACGCAGTATTTT. This encodes CASSYYRGSDTQYF.

Many counts were recorded for this clonotype. The chain links TRBV27 to TRBJ2-2; 7 nucleotides line up with TRBD2. The CDR3 loop spans 14 amino acids. Germline lookup yields CDR1 MNHEY and CDR2 SMNVEV (reference sequence). V lost 5 bases and J lost 4; bases outside the gene matches: 4. The CDR3 sequence is CASSVGGSTGELFF. The CDR3 DNA sequence: TGTGCCAGCAGTGTGGGAGGGAGCACCGGGGAGCTGTTTTTT.

This clonotype was seen many times. The genes are TRBV6-1 and TRBJ2-7; no definite D call. The CDR3 loop spans 15 amino acids. The ends were cut back, 0 bases at V and 1 base at J, with 10 bases in the middle. Germline-derived CDR1 and CDR2 are MNHNS and SASEGT. Here the CDR3 reads CASSEASGVSYEQYF. CDR3 nucleotides: TGTGCCAGCAGTGAAGCATCGGGCGTGTCCTACGAGCAGTACTTC.

This clonotype was seen many times. At one of its ends the junction is not consistent with the germline gene, which may arise from a read error. The rearrangement links TRBV28 to TRBJ1-1; D might be TRBD1 (6 bases). CDR1 MDHEN and CDR2 SYDVKM come from the germline V gene. The CDR3 length is 15 residues. CDR3: CASSSPGESNTEAFF. CDR3 bases: TGTGCCAGCAGTTCTCCAGGGGAATCGAACACTGAAGCCTTCTTT.

This clonotype was counted many times. J is TRBJ1-2 and V is TRBV5-1, with D perhaps TRBD1 (5 bases). CDR1 and CDR2 from the germline V gene are SGHRS and YFSETQ. Deletions cut 5 bases from V and 4 bases from J, with 18 bases between. The CDR3 is 15 amino acids. The CDR3 region has the DNA TGCGCCAGCAGGCCGGGTTTAGGGGACCGCTATGGCTACACCTTC. This sequence encodes CASRPGLGDRYGYTF.

The V call is TRBV9, the J call TRBJ2-7; 9 positions agree with TRBD2. V shed 4 bases and J 2 bases; nucleotides not matched to a gene: 7. The CDR3 spans 15 residues. Germline V gene sequence: CDR1 SGDLS, CDR2 YYNGEE. CDR3: CASSPSSGDPYEQYF. The CDR3 nucleotides are TGTGCCAGCAGCCCCTCTAGCGGGGATCCCTACGAGCAGTACTTC.